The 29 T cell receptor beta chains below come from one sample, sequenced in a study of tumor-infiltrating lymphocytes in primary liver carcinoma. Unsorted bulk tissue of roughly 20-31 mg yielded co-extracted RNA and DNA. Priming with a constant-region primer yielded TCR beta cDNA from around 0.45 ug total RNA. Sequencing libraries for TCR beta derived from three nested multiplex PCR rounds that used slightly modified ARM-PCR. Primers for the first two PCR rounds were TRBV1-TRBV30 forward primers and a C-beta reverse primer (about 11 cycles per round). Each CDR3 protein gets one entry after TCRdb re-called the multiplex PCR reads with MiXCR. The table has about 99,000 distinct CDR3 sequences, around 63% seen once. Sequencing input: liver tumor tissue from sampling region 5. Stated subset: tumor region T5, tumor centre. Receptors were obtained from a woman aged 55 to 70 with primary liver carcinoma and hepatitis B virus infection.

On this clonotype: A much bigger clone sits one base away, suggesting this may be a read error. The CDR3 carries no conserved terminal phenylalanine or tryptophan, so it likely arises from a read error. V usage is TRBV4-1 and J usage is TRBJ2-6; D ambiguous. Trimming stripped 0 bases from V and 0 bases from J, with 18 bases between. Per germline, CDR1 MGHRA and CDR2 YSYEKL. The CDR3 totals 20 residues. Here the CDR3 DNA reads TGCGCCAGCAGCCAAGAGATGGGATCGTTTGGGGTCTCTGGGGCCAACGTCCTGACTATC. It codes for CASSQEMGSFGVSGANVLTI.

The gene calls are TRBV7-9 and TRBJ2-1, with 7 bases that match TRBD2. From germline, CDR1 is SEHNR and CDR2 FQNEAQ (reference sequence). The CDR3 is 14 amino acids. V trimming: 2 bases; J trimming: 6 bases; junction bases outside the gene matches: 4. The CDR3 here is CASSLSGGPNEQFF. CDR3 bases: TGTGCCAGCAGCTTATCGGGAGGCCCCAATGAGCAGTTCTTC.

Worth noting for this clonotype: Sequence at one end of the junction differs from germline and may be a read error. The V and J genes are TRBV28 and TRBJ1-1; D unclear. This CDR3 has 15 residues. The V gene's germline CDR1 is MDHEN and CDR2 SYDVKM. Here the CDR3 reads CASSLSRGYNTEVFF. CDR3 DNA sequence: TGTGCCAGTAGTTTAAGCCGGGGATATAACACTGAAGTTTTCTTT.

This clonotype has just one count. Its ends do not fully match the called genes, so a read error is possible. In nucleotides, the CDR3 is TGTGCCAGCAGTTCTCCAGGACTAGCCATCAACAAAAACATTCAGGACTTC. As protein: CASSSPGLAINKNIQDF. V usage is TRBV28 and J usage is TRBJ2-4, with TRBD2 identical over 8 bases. CDR1 and CDR2 from the germline V gene are MDHEN and SYDVKM. This CDR3 has 17 residues.

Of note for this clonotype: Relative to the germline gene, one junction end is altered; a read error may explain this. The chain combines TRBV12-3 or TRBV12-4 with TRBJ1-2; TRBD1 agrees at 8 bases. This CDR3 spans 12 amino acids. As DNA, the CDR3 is TGTGCCTGCAGGGACAGGTTATATGGCTACACCTTC. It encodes CACRDRLYGYTF.

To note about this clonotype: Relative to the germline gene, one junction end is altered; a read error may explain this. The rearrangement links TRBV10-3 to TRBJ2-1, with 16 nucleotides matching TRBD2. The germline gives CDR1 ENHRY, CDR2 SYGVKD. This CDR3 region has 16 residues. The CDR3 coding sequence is TGTACCACGGGACTAGCGGGAGGGCTAGGTCGCAATGAACAGTTCTTC. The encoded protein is CTTGLAGGLGRNEQFF.

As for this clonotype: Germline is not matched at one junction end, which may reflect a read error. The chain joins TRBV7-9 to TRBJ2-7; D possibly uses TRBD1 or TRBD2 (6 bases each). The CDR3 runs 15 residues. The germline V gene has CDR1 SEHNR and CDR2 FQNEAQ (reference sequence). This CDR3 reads CTSSPDRGRSDEQYF. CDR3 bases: TGTACCAGCAGCCCTGACCGGGGGCGCTCGGACGAGCAGTACTTC.

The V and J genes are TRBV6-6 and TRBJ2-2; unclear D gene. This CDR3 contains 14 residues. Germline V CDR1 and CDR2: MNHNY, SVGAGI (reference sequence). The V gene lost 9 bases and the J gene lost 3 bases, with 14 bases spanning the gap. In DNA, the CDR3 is TGTGCCAGTAGTCCGAACAGTTACACCGGGGAGCTGTTTTTT. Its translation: CASSPNSYTGELFF.

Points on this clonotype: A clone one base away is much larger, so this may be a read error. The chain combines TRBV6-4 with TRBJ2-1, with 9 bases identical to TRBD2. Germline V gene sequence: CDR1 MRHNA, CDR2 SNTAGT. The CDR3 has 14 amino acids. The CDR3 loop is CAILAGELYNEQLF. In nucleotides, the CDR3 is TGTGCCATTTTAGCGGGAGAACTATACAATGAGCAGCTCTTC.

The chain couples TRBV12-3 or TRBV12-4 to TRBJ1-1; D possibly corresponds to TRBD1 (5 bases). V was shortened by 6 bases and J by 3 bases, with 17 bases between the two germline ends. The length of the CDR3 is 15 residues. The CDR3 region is CASRPDRGDDTEAFF. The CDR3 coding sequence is TGTGCCAGCAGACCTGACAGAGGCGACGACACTGAAGCTTTCTTT.

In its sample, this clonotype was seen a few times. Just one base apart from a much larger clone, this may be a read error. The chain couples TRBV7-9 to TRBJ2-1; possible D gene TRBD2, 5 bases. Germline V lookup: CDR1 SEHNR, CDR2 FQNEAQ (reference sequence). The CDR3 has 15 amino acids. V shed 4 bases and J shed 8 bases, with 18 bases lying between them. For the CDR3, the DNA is TGTGCCAGCAGCTCTGCCCAGACTAATACGGATGAGCAGTTCTTC. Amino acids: CASSSAQTNTDEQFF.

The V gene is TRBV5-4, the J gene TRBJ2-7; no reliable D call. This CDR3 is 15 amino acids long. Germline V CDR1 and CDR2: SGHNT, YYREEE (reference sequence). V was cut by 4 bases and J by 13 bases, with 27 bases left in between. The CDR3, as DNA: TGTGCCAGCAGCCCCTGGGGTGCGGCATTAAATGAGCGATACTTC. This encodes CASSPWGAALNERYF. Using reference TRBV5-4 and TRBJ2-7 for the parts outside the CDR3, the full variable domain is ETGVTQSPTHLIKTRGQQVTLRCSSQSGHNTVSWYQQALGQGPQFIFQYYREEENGRGNFPPRFSGLQFPNYSSELNVNALELDDSALYLCASSPWGAALNERYFGPGTRLTVT.

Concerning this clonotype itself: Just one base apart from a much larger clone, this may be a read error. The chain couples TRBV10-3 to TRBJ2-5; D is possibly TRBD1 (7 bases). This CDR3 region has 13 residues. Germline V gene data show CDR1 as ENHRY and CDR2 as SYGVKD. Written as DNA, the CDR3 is TGTGCCATCAGTGAGTCGGAGGGACAGACCCCGTACTTC. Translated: CAISESEGQTPYF.

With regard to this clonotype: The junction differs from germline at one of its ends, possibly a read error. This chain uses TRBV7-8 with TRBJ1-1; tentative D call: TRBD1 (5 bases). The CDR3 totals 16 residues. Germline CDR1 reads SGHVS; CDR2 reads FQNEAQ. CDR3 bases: TGTGTCAGCAGCTTAATCCGAGGTGAGGGGAGCACTGAAGCTTTCTTT. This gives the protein CVSSLIRGEGSTEAFF.

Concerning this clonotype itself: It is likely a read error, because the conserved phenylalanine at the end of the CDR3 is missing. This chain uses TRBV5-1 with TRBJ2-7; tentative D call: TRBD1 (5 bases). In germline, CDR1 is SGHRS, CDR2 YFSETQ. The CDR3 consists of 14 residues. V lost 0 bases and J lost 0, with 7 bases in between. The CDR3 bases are TGCGCCAGCAGCTTGGAACAGGCCTCCTACGAGCAGTACTTA. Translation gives CASSLEQASYEQYL.

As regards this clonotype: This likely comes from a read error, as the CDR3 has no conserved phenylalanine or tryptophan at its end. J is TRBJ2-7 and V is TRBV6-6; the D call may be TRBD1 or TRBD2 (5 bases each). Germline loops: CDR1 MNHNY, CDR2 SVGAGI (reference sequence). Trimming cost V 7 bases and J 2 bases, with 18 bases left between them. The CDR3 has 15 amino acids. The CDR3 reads CASNPQHGAAYEQYL. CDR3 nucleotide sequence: TGTGCCAGCAACCCCCAACACGGGGCTGCCTACGAGCAGTACCTC.

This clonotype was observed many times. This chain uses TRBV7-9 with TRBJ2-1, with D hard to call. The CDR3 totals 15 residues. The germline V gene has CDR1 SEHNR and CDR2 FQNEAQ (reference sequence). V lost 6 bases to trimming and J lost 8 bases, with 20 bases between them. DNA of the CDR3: TGTGCCAGCAGTTACCGGGCCCAGAGGTACGATGAGCAGTTCTTC. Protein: CASSYRAQRYDEQFF.

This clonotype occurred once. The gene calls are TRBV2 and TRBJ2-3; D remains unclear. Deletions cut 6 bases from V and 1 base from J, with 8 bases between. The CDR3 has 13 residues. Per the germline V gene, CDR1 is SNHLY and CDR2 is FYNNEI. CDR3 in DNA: TGTGCCAGCAGAAGTTTAGGCACAGATACGCAGTATTTT. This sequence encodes CASRSLGTDTQYF.

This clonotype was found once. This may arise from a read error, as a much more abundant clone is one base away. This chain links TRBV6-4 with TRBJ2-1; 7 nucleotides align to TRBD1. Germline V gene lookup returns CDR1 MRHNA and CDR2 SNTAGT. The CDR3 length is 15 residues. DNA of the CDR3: TGTGCCAGCAGTGACTCGTTGCAGGGGGACAATAAGCAGTTCTTC. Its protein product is CASSDSLQGDNKQFF.

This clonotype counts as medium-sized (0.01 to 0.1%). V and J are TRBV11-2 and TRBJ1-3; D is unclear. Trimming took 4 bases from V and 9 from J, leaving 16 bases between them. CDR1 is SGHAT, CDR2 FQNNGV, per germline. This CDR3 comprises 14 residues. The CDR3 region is CASSSGNYAGTIYF. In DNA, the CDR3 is TGTGCCAGCAGCTCCGGAAATTACGCGGGCACCATATATTTT.

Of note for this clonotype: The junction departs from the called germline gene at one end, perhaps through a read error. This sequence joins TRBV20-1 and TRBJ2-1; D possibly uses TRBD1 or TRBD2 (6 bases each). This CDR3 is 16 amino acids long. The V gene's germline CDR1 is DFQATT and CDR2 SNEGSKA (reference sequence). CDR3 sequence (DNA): TGCAGTGATAGAGACGACCGGGGGCTGAAGGGCAATGAGCAGTTCTTC. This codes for CSDRDDRGLKGNEQFF.

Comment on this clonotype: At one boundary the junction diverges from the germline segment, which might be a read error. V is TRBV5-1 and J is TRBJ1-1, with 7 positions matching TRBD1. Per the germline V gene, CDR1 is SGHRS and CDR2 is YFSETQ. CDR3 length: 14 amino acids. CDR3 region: CANSPGTAYTEASF. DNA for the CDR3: TGCGCCAACAGCCCTGGGACAGCGTACACTGAAGCTTCCTTT.

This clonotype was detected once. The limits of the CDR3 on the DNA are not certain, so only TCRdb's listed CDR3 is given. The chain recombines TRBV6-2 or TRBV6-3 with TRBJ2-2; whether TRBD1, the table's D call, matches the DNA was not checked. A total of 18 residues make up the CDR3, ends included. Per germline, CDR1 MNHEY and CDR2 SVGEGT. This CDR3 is CAISYSCFRTDNTGELFF.

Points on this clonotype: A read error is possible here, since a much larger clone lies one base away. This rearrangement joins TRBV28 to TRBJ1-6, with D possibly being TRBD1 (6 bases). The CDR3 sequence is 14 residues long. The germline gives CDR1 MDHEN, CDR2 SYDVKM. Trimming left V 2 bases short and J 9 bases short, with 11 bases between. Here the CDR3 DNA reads TGTGCCAGCAGTTTAGGGTACAGGGTTTCACCCCTCCACTTT. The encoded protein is CASSLGYRVSPLHF.

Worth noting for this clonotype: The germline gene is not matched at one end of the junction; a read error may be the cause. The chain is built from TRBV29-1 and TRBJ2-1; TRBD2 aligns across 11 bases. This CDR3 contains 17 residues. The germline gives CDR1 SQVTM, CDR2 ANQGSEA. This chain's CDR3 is CSVVWLAGGLHYNEQLF. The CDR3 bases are TGTAGCGTTGTTTGGCTAGCGGGAGGCCTCCACTACAATGAGCAGTTATTC.

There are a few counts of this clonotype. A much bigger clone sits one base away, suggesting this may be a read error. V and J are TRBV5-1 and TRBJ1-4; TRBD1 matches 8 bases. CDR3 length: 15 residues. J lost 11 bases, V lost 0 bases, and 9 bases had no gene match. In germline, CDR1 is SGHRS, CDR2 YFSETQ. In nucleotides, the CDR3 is TGCGCCAGCAGCTTGGAACAGGGGGGAGGTGATAAACTGTTTTTT. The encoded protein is CASSLEQGGGDKLFF.

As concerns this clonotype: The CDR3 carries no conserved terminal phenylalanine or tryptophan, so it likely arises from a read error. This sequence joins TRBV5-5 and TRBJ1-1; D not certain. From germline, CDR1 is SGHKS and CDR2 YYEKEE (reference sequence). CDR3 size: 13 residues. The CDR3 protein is CTSSLDLYTEAFL. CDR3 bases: TGTACCAGCAGCCTCGATCTATACACTGAAGCTTTCTTA.

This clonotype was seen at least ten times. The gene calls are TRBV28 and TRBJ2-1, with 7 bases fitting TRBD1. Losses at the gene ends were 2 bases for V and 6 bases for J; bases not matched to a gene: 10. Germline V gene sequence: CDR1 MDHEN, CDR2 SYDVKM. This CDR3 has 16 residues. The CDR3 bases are TGTGCCAGCAGTTTAGTTGGGTCAGGGGGTTTCAATGAGCAGTTCTTC. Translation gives CASSLVGSGGFNEQFF.

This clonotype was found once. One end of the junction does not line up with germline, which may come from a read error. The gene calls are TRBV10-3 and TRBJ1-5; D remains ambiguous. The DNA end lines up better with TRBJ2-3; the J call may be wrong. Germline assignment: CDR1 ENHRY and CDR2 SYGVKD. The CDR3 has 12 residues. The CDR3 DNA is TGTGTCATCTCGACGACAAATCAGCCCCAGTATTTT. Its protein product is CVISTTNQPQYF.